This T cell receptor (beta chain) comes out of a study of regulatory T cells in long-lasting Graves disease. Concerning this clonotype itself: Its antigen remains unidentified.

Overall study findings and caveats: Whereas new patients shared some 970 public clonotypes, persistent patients shared more, at some 2,700. Newly diagnosed disease favored TRBV20-1 and TRBJ2-1 over persistent disease.

Sequencing libraries for TCR beta were prepared with iRepertoire HTBI primers and Arm-PCR of CDR3 regions. TCRdb re-derived calls from the multiplex PCR reads in MiXCR, one entry per CDR3 protein. The sample has more than 450,000 distinct CDR3 sequences; around 12% are singletons. The time point was: newly diagnosed GD, antithyroid drugs for less than 3 months. The authors made the TCR library using RNA they extracted from PBMCs. The CDR3 is 15 residues long. Trimming removed 3 bases from V and 6 bases from J; junction bases left unmatched: 3. Germline CDR1 reads KGHDR; CDR2 reads SFDVKD. These data were likewise used in another study, on T cells in Graves' hyperthyroidism and ophthalmopathy. From that second work: The HTBI set primed first-round TCR CDR3 RT-PCR.

Sequencing used peripheral blood mononuclear cells (PBMCs), obtained at new diagnosis, from a patient treated with antithyroid drugs. The TCR originated in a woman aged 25 to 45 with Graves disease. This sequence joins TRBV24-1 and TRBJ2-1; 11 nucleotides align to TRBD2. CDR3 in DNA: TGTGCCACCAGTGATGGGACTAGCGGTTTCAATGAGCAGTTCTTC. Translation: CATSDGTSGFNEQFF.